This T cell receptor beta chain is drawn from a study of response to subunit inactivated influenza vaccine. J lost 2 bases, V lost 4 bases, and 10 bases had no gene match. The germline V gene encodes CDR1 SGHRS and CDR2 YFSETQ. The CDR3 is 18 amino acids. TCRdb ran MiXCR on the RT-PCR reads and lists one entry per CDR3 protein. The profile covers about 570,000 distinct CDR3 sequences, with about 11% appearing a single time and 9.5% to 11% taken by the ten largest. These data were also filed under a second study, of T cells expressing NK-cell markers. That source reports: 5'RACE template switching with UMIs produced the TCR beta cDNA. Dominant NKG2C+ clonotypes accounted for about 1.0-8% of CD8+ T cells in more than five donors.

This receptor was taken from a man over 45 who received an inactivated influenza vaccine. The specimen was PBMCs from blood, collected on the day of vaccination. The chain is built from TRBV5-1 and TRBJ2-5; TRBD2 matches 14 bases. CDR3 nucleotides: TGCGCCAGCAGCCCGACCGGGACTAGCGGGAGTGTTCAAGAGACCCAGTACTTC. Its translation: CASSPTGTSGSVQETQYF.